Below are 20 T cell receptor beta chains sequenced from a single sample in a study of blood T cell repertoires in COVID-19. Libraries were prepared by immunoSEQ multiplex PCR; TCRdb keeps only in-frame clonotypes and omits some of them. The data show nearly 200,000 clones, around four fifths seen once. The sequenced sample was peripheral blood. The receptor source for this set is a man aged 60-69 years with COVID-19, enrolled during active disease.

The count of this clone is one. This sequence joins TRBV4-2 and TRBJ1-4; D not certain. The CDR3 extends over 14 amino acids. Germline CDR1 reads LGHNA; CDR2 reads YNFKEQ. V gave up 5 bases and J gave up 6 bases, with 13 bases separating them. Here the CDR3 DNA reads TGTGCCAGCAGCAAGAAAGACACGCATGAAAAACTGTTTTTT. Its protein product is CASSKKDTHEKLFF.

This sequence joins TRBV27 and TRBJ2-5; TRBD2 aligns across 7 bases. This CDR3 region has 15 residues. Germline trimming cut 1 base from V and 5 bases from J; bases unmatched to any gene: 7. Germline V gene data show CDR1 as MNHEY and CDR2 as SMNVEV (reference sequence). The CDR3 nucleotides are TGTGCCAGCAGTTTATATGCGGGAGTGCGGGAGACCCAGTACTTC. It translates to CASSLYAGVRETQYF.

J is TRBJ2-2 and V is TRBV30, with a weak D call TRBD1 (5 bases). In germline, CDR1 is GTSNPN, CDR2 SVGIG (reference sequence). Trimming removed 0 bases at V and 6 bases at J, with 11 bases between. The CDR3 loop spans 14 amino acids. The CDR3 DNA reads TGTGCCTGGAGTGTGGGGCAGGGCGCCGGGGAGCTGTTTTTT. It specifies CAWSVGQGAGELFF.

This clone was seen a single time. The CDR3 bases are TGTGCCAGCAGCTTAGGTGGGACAGATAATGAAAAACTGTTTTTT. This translates into CASSLGGTDNEKLFF. J is TRBJ1-4 and V is TRBV7-9; 7 nucleotides align to TRBD1. V dropped 1 base and J dropped 4; count of bases not matched to a gene: 3. The germline V gene encodes CDR1 SEHNR and CDR2 FQNEAQ (reference sequence). This CDR3 contains 15 residues.

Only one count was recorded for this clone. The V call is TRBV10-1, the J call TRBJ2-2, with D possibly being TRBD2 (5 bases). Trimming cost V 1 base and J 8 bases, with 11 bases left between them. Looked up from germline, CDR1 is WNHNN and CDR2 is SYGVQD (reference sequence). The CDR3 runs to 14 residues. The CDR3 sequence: CASSEFRGSGELFF. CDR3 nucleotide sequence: TGCGCCAGCAGTGAGTTCCGGGGATCTGGGGAGCTGTTTTTT.

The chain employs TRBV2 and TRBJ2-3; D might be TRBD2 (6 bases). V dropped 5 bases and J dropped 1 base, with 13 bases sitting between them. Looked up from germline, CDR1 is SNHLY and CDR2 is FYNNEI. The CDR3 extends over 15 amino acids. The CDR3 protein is CASSRESPRTDTQYF. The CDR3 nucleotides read TGTGCCAGCAGTCGGGAGTCCCCCCGCACAGATACGCAGTATTTT.

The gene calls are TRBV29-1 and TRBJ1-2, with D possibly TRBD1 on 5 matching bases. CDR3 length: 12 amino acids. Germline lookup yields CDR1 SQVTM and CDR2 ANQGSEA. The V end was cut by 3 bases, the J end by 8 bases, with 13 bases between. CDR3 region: CSVDTQGLGYTF. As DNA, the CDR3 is TGCAGCGTTGACACGCAGGGATTAGGCTACACCTTC.

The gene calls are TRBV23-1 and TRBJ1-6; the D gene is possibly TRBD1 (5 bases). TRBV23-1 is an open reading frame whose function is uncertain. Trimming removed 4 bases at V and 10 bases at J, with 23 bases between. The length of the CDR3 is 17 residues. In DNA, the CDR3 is TGCGCCAGCAGTCGGGAGTATCTCGGGCCAGGGAGGTCACCCCTCCACTTT. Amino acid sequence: CASSREYLGPGRSPLHF.

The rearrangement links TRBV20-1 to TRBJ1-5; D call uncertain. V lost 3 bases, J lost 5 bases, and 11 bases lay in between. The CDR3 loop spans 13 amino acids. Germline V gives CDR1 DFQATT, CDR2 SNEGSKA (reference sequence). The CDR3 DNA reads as TGCAGTGCTAGTGCGGGGAGCGATCAGCCCCAGCATTTT. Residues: CSASAGSDQPQHF.

Here the CDR3 reads CASSFRGGTADTQYF. The CDR3 DNA sequence: TGCGCCAGCAGCTTTCGGGGCGGGACCGCAGATACGCAGTATTTT. This chain links TRBV5-1 with TRBJ2-3; possibly TRBD2 for D (6 bases). Trimming removed 2 bases from V and 4 bases from J, with 14 bases in between. Germline-derived CDR1 and CDR2 are SGHRS and YFSETQ. The CDR3 runs to 15 residues.

CDR3 coding DNA: TGCGCCAGCAGCTCCGGGACAGGGGCCTACGAGCAGTACTTC. Encoded protein: CASSSGTGAYEQYF. The chain recombines TRBV5-1 with TRBJ2-7, with 10 bases lining up with TRBD1. From germline, CDR1 is SGHRS and CDR2 YFSETQ. Trimming took 3 bases from V and 2 from J; bases not matched to a gene: 2. The CDR3 is made up of 14 amino acids.

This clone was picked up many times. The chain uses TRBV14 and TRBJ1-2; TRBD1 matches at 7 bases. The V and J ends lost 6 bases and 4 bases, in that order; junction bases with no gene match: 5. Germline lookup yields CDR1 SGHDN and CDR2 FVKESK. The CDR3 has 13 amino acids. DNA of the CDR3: TGTGCCAGCAGACGATCAGGGGGCTATGGCTACACCTTC. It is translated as CASRRSGGYGYTF.

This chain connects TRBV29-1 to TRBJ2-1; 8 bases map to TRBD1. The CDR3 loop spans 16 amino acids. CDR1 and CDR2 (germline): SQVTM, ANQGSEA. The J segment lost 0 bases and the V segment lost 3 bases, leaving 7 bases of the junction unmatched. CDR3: CSVDQGTGFSYNEQFF. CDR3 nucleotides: TGCAGCGTTGACCAAGGGACAGGATTCTCCTACAATGAGCAGTTCTTC.

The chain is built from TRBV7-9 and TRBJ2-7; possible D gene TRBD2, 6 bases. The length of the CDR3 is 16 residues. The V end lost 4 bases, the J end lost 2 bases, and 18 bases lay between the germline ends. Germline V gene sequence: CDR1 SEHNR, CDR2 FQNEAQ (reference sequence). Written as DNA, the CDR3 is TGTGCCAGCAGCTCCCCCAAAGGGACTGCTACCTACGAGCAGTACTTC. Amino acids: CASSSPKGTATYEQYF.

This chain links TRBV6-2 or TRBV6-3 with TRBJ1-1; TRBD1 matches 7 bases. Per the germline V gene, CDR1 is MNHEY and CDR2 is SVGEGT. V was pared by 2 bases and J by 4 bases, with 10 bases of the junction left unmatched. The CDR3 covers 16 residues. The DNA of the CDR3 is TGTGCCAGCAGTTACCGCCGACAGGGATCGGGCACTGAAGCTTTCTTT. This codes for CASSYRRQGSGTEAFF.

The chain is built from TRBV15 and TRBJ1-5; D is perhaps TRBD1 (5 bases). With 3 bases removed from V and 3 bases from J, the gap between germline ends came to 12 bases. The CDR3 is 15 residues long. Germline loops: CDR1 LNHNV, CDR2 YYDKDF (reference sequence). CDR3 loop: CATSRSLTANQPQHF. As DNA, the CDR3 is TGTGCCACCAGCAGGTCTTTGACAGCCAATCAGCCCCAGCATTTT.

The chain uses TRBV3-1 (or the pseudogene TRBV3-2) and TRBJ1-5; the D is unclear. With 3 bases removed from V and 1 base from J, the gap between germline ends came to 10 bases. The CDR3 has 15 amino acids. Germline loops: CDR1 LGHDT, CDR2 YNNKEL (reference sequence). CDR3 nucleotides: TGTGCCAGCAGCCACGGCGGTGTCAGCAATCAGCCCCAGCATTTT. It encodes CASSHGGVSNQPQHF.

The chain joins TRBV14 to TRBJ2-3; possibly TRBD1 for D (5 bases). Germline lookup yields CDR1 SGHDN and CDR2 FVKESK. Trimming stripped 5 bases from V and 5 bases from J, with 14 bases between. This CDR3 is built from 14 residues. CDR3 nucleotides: TGTGCCAGCAGCTGGGGCGGATTTATAGATACGCAGTATTTT. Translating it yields CASSWGGFIDTQYF.

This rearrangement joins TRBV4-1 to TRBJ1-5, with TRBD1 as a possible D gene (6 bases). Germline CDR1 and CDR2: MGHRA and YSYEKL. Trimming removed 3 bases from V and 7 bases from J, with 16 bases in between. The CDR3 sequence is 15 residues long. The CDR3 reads CASSHPTDRSQPQHF. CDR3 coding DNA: TGCGCCAGCAGCCACCCGACCGACAGGTCACAGCCCCAGCATTTT.

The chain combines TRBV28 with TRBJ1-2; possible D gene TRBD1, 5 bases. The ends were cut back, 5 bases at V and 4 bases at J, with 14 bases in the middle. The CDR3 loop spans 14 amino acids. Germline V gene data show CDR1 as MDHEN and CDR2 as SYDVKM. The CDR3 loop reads CASSTAGLGYGYTF. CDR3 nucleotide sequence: TGTGCCAGCAGTACAGCGGGACTTGGCTATGGCTACACCTTC.